The 7 T cell receptor beta chains below were found in one sample sequenced in a study of blood T cells in healthy people across ages. For the second PCR, which ran for 7 to 11 cycles, a sample-barcoded 5' primer and a J-beta primer mix were used. TCRdb used MiXCR to reprocess the 5' RACE reads, holding one entry per CDR3 protein. The sample carries around 1,900,000 distinct CDR3 sequences, about two fifths recorded once. Sequencing input: blood. These receptors were obtained from a human donor in good health.

The chain uses TRBV6-5 and TRBJ1-4, with 9 bases identical to TRBD1. Trimming took 6 bases from V and 5 from J; bases not matched to a gene: 7. This CDR3 comprises 15 residues. Germline values: CDR1 MNHEY, CDR2 SVGAGI. This chain's CDR3 is CASRKQGALNEKLFF. The CDR3 DNA follows: TGTGCCAGCAGGAAACAGGGGGCGCTGAATGAAAAACTGTTTTTT.

This chain joins TRBV7-9 and TRBJ1-1, with D unresolved. The CDR3 is 14 residues long. The germline V gene has CDR1 SEHNR and CDR2 FQNEAQ (reference sequence). V was trimmed by 8 bases and J by 1 base, leaving 14 bases between them. The CDR3 loop reads CASSLSYRNTEAFF. The DNA for the CDR3 is TGTGCCAGCTCTCTTAGTTACAGGAACACTGAAGCTTTCTTT.

This clonotype was recorded only once. The V and J genes are TRBV16 and TRBJ1-1; no clear D. Germline loops: CDR1 KGHSY, CDR2 FQNENV. This CDR3 has 13 amino acids. Between the trimmed V and J ends, which lost 0 bases and 5 bases, there was a span of 7 bases. As DNA, the CDR3 is TGTGCCAGCAGCCAATCTAAGGGAACTGAAGCTTTCTTT. It codes for CASSQSKGTEAFF.

This clonotype was counted between two and nine times. J is TRBJ2-1 and V is TRBV7-9; possibly TRBD1 or TRBD2 for D (5 bases each). The CDR3 consists of 12 residues. CDR1 is SEHNR and CDR2 is FQNEAQ in the germline V gene (reference sequence). V lost 6 bases and J 13 bases, leaving 16 bases between the germline ends. CDR3 region: CASSSRGAFQFF. The DNA of the CDR3 is TGTGCCAGCAGTTCCCGAGGGGCGTTTCAGTTCTTC.

The V and J genes are TRBV20-1 and TRBJ2-7; 8 nucleotides align to TRBD2. This CDR3 spans 14 amino acids. J was trimmed by 3 bases and V by 3 bases; bases with no gene match: 7. From germline, CDR1 is DFQATT and CDR2 SNEGSKA (reference sequence). The CDR3 nucleotides are TGCAGTGCTAGCGGGGGGGCCGTAGTCTACGAGCAGTACTTC. Its protein is CSASGGAVVYEQYF.

V and J are TRBV6-2 or TRBV6-3 and TRBJ1-2; possibly TRBD1 for D (5 bases). The CDR3 has 15 residues. The ends were cut back, 6 bases at V and 1 base at J, with 15 bases in the middle. Germline V gives CDR1 MNHEY, CDR2 SVGEGT. The CDR3 is CASSYYRLSNYGYTF. The CDR3 coding sequence is TGTGCCAGCAGCTATTACAGGTTGAGTAACTATGGCTACACCTTC.

The chain carries TRBV12-3 or TRBV12-4 and TRBJ2-5; 8 bases align to TRBD2. V trimming: 3 bases; J trimming: 4 bases; junction bases outside the gene matches: 7. The CDR3 is made up of 15 amino acids. This CDR3 reads CASSFGGEEGETQYF. The CDR3 region has the DNA TGTGCCAGCAGTTTCGGGGGGGAGGAGGGAGAGACCCAGTACTTC.